These 20 T cell receptor beta chains originate from one sample sequenced in a study of blood T cell repertoires in COVID-19. Method: immunoSEQ multiplex PCR; TCRdb's copy keeps in-frame clones and lacks some. The table records approximately 150,000 clones, roughly 80% of them present only once. Input material: peripheral blood. The receptors stem from an elderly woman with acute or convalescent COVID-19.

This chain uses TRBV19 with TRBJ1-5; no reliable D call. The CDR3 sequence is 17 residues long. The V end lost 5 bases, the J end lost 0 bases, and 17 bases lay between the germline ends. CDR1 is LNHDA, CDR2 SQIVND, per germline (reference sequence). This CDR3 is CASSPGGLGNSNQPQHF. In DNA, the CDR3 is TGTGCCAGTAGTCCCGGAGGCTTGGGCAATAGCAATCAGCCCCAGCATTTT.

This CDR3 is CASSLLTSGTGEQYF. The CDR3 region has the DNA TGTGCCAGCAGCCTGCTGACTAGCGGGACTGGTGAGCAGTACTTC. V gene TRBV11-2 combines with J gene TRBJ2-7, with TRBD2 matching over 11 bases. Germline V gene lookup returns CDR1 SGHAT and CDR2 FQNNGV. This CDR3 region has 15 residues. J lost 7 bases, V lost 5 bases, and 10 bases had no gene match.

V is TRBV27 and J is TRBJ2-7; 7 bases are shared with TRBD1. Trimming at V came to 5 bases and at J to 6 bases, leaving 13 bases not matched to a gene. CDR3 length: 15 amino acids. CDR1 and CDR2 from the germline V gene are MNHEY and SMNVEV (reference sequence). The CDR3 here is CASSGTTGPTSEQYF. The CDR3 DNA is TGTGCCAGCAGTGGGACGACAGGGCCCACCTCCGAGCAGTACTTC.

CDR3 residues: CASSPGLAPNEQFF. In DNA, the CDR3 is TGTGCCAGCAGCCCGGGACTAGCGCCCAATGAGCAGTTCTTC. The gene calls are TRBV11-3 and TRBJ2-1; 10 bases are shared with TRBD2. Germline CDR1 SGHNT, CDR2 YENEEA. V gave up 5 bases and J gave up 6 bases; unmatched junction bases: 4. The CDR3 totals 14 residues.

This chain links TRBV27 with TRBJ1-1; 7 bases fit TRBD1. This CDR3 is built from 14 residues. V gave up 6 bases and J gave up 5 bases; unmatched junction bases: 9. CDR1 is MNHEY and CDR2 is SMNVEV in the germline V gene (reference sequence). The CDR3 spells CASSKTGVRTEAFF. For the CDR3, the DNA is TGTGCCAGCAGCAAAACAGGGGTTAGGACTGAAGCTTTCTTT.

The gene calls are TRBV5-1 and TRBJ1-6, with 7 bases identical to TRBD1. The V segment lost 4 bases and the J segment 10 bases; nucleotides outside the gene matches: 17. Germline V lookup: CDR1 SGHRS, CDR2 YFSETQ. The CDR3 totals 17 residues. In nucleotides, the CDR3 is TGCGCCAGCAGCCCCGGACGACAGGGAGAGCGCGGATCACCCCTCCACTTT. Translation gives CASSPGRQGERGSPLHF.

This chain joins TRBV6-5 and TRBJ1-4, with D possibly being TRBD1 (6 bases). There are 16 residues in the CDR3. Deletions cut 3 bases from V and 13 bases from J, with 24 bases between. CDR1 MNHEY and CDR2 SVGAGI come from the germline V gene. DNA for the CDR3: TGTGCCAGCAGTTATTTGCCCGGGCAGGGGATGAAGGCACTGTTTTTT. Translation gives CASSYLPGQGMKALFF.

The J gene is TRBJ2-3, the V gene TRBV18, with 8 nucleotides matching TRBD1. Germline CDR1 and CDR2: KGHSH and LQKENI. V lost 3 bases, J lost 0 bases, and 11 bases stayed unmatched. This CDR3 contains 18 residues. The CDR3: CASSPPLGTGPSTDTQYF. CDR3 sequence (DNA): TGTGCCAGCTCACCGCCCCTGGGGACAGGACCTAGCACAGATACGCAGTATTTT.

The DNA of the CDR3 is TGTGCCAGCAATTCCGGGACAGGGGACTATGGCTACACCTTC. It translates to CASNSGTGDYGYTF. The chain combines TRBV30 with TRBJ1-2; 10 bases map to TRBD1. Germline values: CDR1 GTSNPN, CDR2 SVGIG (reference sequence). CDR3 length equals 14 residues. Germline trimming cut 8 bases from V and 3 bases from J; bases unmatched to any gene: 9.

This clone was observed a single time. The chain recombines TRBV4-1 with TRBJ1-1, with 7 bases identical to TRBD1. The CDR3 contains 15 residues. The V gene end was trimmed by 0 bases and the J gene end by 3 bases; junction bases not matched to a gene: 4. Germline V gene data show CDR1 as MGHRA and CDR2 as YSYEKL. The CDR3: CASSQETGWYTEAFF. CDR3 in DNA: TGCGCCAGCAGCCAAGAGACAGGGTGGTACACTGAAGCTTTCTTT.

DNA for the CDR3: TGTGCCAGCAGTCTGGGACTAGCGGCCTCCACAGATACGCAGTATTTT. Translation gives CASSLGLAASTDTQYF. The V gene is TRBV27, the J gene TRBJ2-3, with 11 bases identical to TRBD2. The CDR3 is 16 residues long. In germline, CDR1 is MNHEY, CDR2 SMNVEV (reference sequence). Trimming at V came to 5 bases and at J to 2 bases, leaving 6 bases not matched to a gene.

This chain connects TRBV19 to TRBJ2-5; weak D call: TRBD1 (5 bases). Germline values: CDR1 LNHDA, CDR2 SQIVND (reference sequence). This CDR3 is 13 amino acids long. Trimming pared 7 bases from V and 0 bases from J, leaving 9 bases between. This chain's CDR3 is CASIDRNQETQYF. The CDR3 nucleotides are TGTGCCAGTATCGACAGAAACCAAGAGACCCAGTACTTC.

The chain is built from TRBV27 and TRBJ1-2; unclear D gene. Germline loops: CDR1 MNHEY, CDR2 SMNVEV (reference sequence). CDR3 length equals 16 residues. V was clipped by 0 bases and J by 3 bases, with 14 bases between them. CDR3 sequence (DNA): TGTGCCAGCAGTTTATCGGGCGGACTTACCTACTATGGCTACACCTTC. It encodes CASSLSGGLTYYGYTF.

The chain combines TRBV4-3 with TRBJ2-1, with TRBD2 matching over 13 bases. Germline CDR1 is LGHNA and CDR2 is YSLEER. V dropped 2 bases and J dropped 10; count of bases not matched to a gene: 2. This CDR3 spans 14 amino acids. CDR3 loop: CASSQLLAGGEQFF. The CDR3 nucleotides are TGCGCCAGCAGCCAATTACTAGCGGGAGGGGAGCAGTTCTTC.

The rearrangement joins TRBV7-2 to TRBJ1-4, with 8 positions matching TRBD1. The germline V gene encodes CDR1 SGHTA and CDR2 FQGNSA. The CDR3 spans 17 residues. The junction had 14 bases not matched to a gene; V was cut back by 4 bases and J by 7 bases. The CDR3 DNA follows: TGTGCCAGCAGCTCCCAAGGCCCGGGACAGGTCGGTGAAAAACTGTTTTTT. Translation gives CASSSQGPGQVGEKLFF.

The V gene is TRBV19, the J gene TRBJ1-1; D gene uncertain. Germline V gene sequence: CDR1 LNHDA, CDR2 SQIVND (reference sequence). This CDR3 region has 15 residues. Trimming shortened V by 3 bases and J by 0 bases, and 11 bases separated the two germline ends. The CDR3 sequence is CASSIFPDMNTEAFF. CDR3 nucleotide sequence: TGTGCCAGTAGTATCTTCCCAGACATGAACACTGAAGCTTTCTTT.

The chain is built from TRBV21-1 and TRBJ1-5. TRBV21-1 is a documented pseudogene. CDR3 size: 18 residues. The CDR3: CASSSRRGGRYSNQPQHF. The CDR3 DNA is TGTGCCAGCAGCTCCCGGAGGGGCGGCAGATATAGCAATCAGCCCCAGCATTTT.

The chain combines TRBV18 with TRBJ2-1; D gene uncertain. Germline V CDR1 and CDR2: KGHSH, LQKENI. V lost 3 bases to trimming and J lost 6 bases, with 12 bases between them. This CDR3 is 14 amino acids long. Written as DNA, the CDR3 is TGTGCCAGCTCACCTCCCTCACTCCGCAATGAGCAGTTCTTC. It yields the protein CASSPPSLRNEQFF.

This chain links TRBV5-1 with TRBJ2-3; perhaps TRBD2 as D (5 bases). The ends were cut back, 5 bases at V and 4 bases at J, with 5 bases in the middle. Germline lookup yields CDR1 SGHRS and CDR2 YFSETQ. CDR3 length: 11 amino acids. CDR3 DNA: TGCGCCAGCAGGGAGGCAGATACGCAGTATTTT. Encoded protein: CASREADTQYF.

V gene TRBV5-8 combines with J gene TRBJ1-1; TRBD1 matches at 7 bases. Trimming cost V 2 bases and J 5 bases; bases outside gene matches: 15. CDR1 and CDR2 (germline): SGHTS, YDEGEE. The CDR3 has 17 amino acids. CDR3 in DNA: TGTGCCAGCAGCTTAAGGGCCCCAGGCAGGGGGTATACTGAAGCTTTCTTT. It translates to CASSLRAPGRGYTEAFF.